The 2 T cell receptor beta chains in this list originate from one sample, sequenced in a study of spatial heterogeneity in lung cancer. TCRdb redid the calling of the 5' RACE reads with MiXCR, one entry per CDR3 protein. The sample holds some 20,000 distinct CDR3 sequences, 9.2% seen once. Time point reported: blood at routine non-recurrence follow-up after resection. The sequenced sample was PBMCs, obtained at follow-up. These receptor sequences come from a male donor with early-stage non-small cell lung cancer.

In this sample, this clonotype turned up many times. This chain uses TRBV7-2 with TRBJ1-5; D ambiguous. V lost 5 bases and J 7 bases, leaving 12 bases between the germline ends. The CDR3 is made up of 13 amino acids. Germline V gene data show CDR1 as SGHTA and CDR2 as FQGNSA. This CDR3 reads CASSPSVGQPQHF. The CDR3, as DNA: TGTGCCAGCAGCCCTTCCGTCGGGCAGCCCCAGCATTTT.

The genes are TRBV28 and TRBJ2-3, with TRBD1 matching over 7 bases. This CDR3 is built from 16 residues. V dropped 4 bases and J dropped 3; count of bases not matched to a gene: 10. The germline gives CDR1 MDHEN, CDR2 SYDVKM. The CDR3 here is CASSSTGSPRTDTQYF. CDR3 sequence (DNA): TGTGCCAGCAGTTCGACAGGGTCTCCGAGAACAGATACGCAGTATTTT.